Presented here are 22 T cell receptor beta chains from one specimen sequenced in a study of T cells after yellow fever vaccination. Using its own MiXCR run on the 5' RACE reads, TCRdb lists one record per CDR3 protein. The repertoire consists of some 110,000 distinct CDR3 sequences, with roughly 7.9% occurring once and the leading ten covering over 2.5%. Sequenced here: CD4+ T cells sorted from PBMCs, sampled 35 to 50 days after the first yellow fever vaccination. These receptors originate from a man younger than 30 who received the YFV17D yellow fever vaccine.

This clonotype was observed many times. This sequence joins TRBV6-2 or TRBV6-3 and TRBJ1-2; 7 bases fit TRBD1. J gave up 0 bases and V 11 bases, and 6 bases lay outside the gene matches. The CDR3 has 13 residues. The germline CDR1 and CDR2 sequences are MNHEY and SVGEGT. CDR3 sequence reads: CAGHGTANYGYTF. The DNA of the CDR3 is TGTGCCGGTCACGGGACAGCTAACTATGGCTACACCTTC.

This clonotype was picked up many times. J is TRBJ2-2 and V is TRBV12-3 or TRBV12-4, with D uncertain. The CDR3 covers 12 residues. Trimming pared 7 bases from V and 5 bases from J, leaving 8 bases between. The CDR3 protein is CASNGGTGELFF. Here the CDR3 DNA reads TGTGCCAGCAATGGTGGGACCGGGGAGCTGTTTTTT.

As for this clonotype: Since a much larger clone is just one base distant, this may be a read error. This CDR3 is CATGLAAETLYF. The CDR3, as DNA: TGTGCCACAGGACTAGCTGCAGAGACCCTGTACTTC. The chain employs TRBV19 and TRBJ2-5, with 8 bases matching TRBD2. From germline, CDR1 is LNHDA and CDR2 SQIVND (reference sequence). The CDR3 has 12 residues. Based on the CDR3 plus reference TRBV19 and TRBJ2-5, the full variable domain is DGGITQSPKYLFRKEGQNVTLSCEQNLNHDAMYWYRQDPGQGLRLIYYSQIVNDFQKGDIAEGYSVSREKKESFPLTVTSAQKNPTAFYLCATGLAAETLYFGPGTRLLVL.

CDR3 in DNA: TGTGCCAGTAGTGCCCTGGTTCGCAATCAGCCCCAGCATTTT. This encodes CASSALVRNQPQHF. The chain couples TRBV19 to TRBJ1-5; D gene unclear. This CDR3 is built from 14 residues. Germline CDR1 LNHDA, CDR2 SQIVND (reference sequence). Between the trimmed V and J ends, which lost 5 bases and 2 bases, there was a span of 10 bases. The entire variable domain, with the rest obtained from reference TRBV19 and TRBJ1-5, is as follows: DGGITQSPKYLFRKEGQNVTLSCEQNLNHDAMYWYRQDPGQGLRLIYYSQIVNDFQKGDIAEGYSVSREKKESFPLTVTSAQKNPTAFYLCASSALVRNQPQHFGDGTRLSIL.

This clonotype was seen at least ten times. This chain joins TRBV5-1 and TRBJ1-2; perhaps TRBD1 as D (6 bases). Deletions cut 1 base from V and 5 bases from J, with 15 bases between. The CDR3 spans 15 residues. Germline V gives CDR1 SGHRS, CDR2 YFSETQ. CDR3 in DNA: TGCGCCAGCAGCTTGCGTGGGGACACCTCTTATGGCTACACCTTC. It codes for CASSLRGDTSYGYTF.

This clonotype occurred a few times. The CDR3 coding sequence is TGTGCCAGCAGCTTGGGTACTCGTACCGGGGAGCTGTTTTTT. Encoded protein: CASSLGTRTGELFF. The V call is TRBV7-8, the J call TRBJ2-2; the D is unclear. Trimming cost V 3 bases and J 5 bases, with 10 bases left between them. The CDR3 is 14 residues long. Germline V lookup: CDR1 SGHVS, CDR2 FQNEAQ.

At least ten counts were recorded for this clonotype. The chain couples TRBV9 to TRBJ2-2, with D uncertain. Germline V CDR1 and CDR2: SGDLS, YYNGEE. The CDR3 is 14 amino acids. V dropped 0 bases and J dropped 7 bases, with 10 bases sitting between them. As DNA, the CDR3 is TGTGCCAGCAGCGTAGACCTCTGGGGCGGGGAGCTGTTTTTT. It is translated as CASSVDLWGGELFF.

This clonotype was counted only a few times. The genes are TRBV7-8 and TRBJ2-2; D unclear. CDR1 and CDR2 from the germline V gene are SGHVS and FQNEAQ. The ends were cut back, 0 bases at V and 10 bases at J, with 12 bases in the middle. The CDR3 length is 14 residues. The CDR3 nucleotides are TGTGCCAGCAGCTTAGCGCGGCAGGCCGTGGAGCTGTTTTTT. Protein: CASSLARQAVELFF.

This clonotype appeared many times. J is TRBJ2-7 and V is TRBV15; 7 bases match TRBD1. J was trimmed by 5 bases and V by 4 bases; bases with no gene match: 8. There are 14 residues in the CDR3. The germline CDR1 and CDR2 sequences are LNHNV and YYDKDF (reference sequence). The CDR3 protein is CATSKGQAADEQYV. In DNA, the CDR3 is TGTGCCACCAGCAAAGGACAGGCGGCTGACGAGCAGTACGTC.

This clonotype has ten or more counts. V and J are TRBV7-2 and TRBJ1-6; D call uncertain. Trimming pared 5 bases from V and 14 bases from J, leaving 16 bases between. This CDR3 has 13 residues. CDR1 is SGHTA, CDR2 FQGNSA, per germline. The CDR3: CASSPYERKSLHF. In DNA form, the CDR3 reads TGTGCCAGCAGCCCCTACGAGAGGAAGTCCCTCCACTTT.

This clonotype was counted between two and nine times. The chain has TRBV19 and TRBJ2-5; the D call may be TRBD1 or TRBD2 (6 bases each). The germline gives CDR1 LNHDA, CDR2 SQIVND (reference sequence). The CDR3 spans 17 residues. Trimming left V 6 bases short and J 2 bases short, with 22 bases between. The CDR3 bases are TGTGCCAGTAGATCGGGACTGTACCAAGGGGGTCAAGAGACCCAGTACTTC. Its translation is CASRSGLYQGGQETQYF.

This clonotype was detected ten times or more. This rearrangement joins TRBV10-3 to TRBJ2-5, with D possibly matching TRBD2 (6 bases). This CDR3 contains 12 residues. The V end was cut by 4 bases, the J end by 5 bases, with 8 bases between. Germline loops: CDR1 ENHRY, CDR2 SYGVKD. For the CDR3, the DNA is TGTGCCATCAGTGGTGGAGGGGAGACCCAGTACTTC. Its protein product is CAISGGGETQYF.

The table lists this clonotype with many counts. This sequence joins TRBV7-2 and TRBJ2-3; 11 bases line up with TRBD2. Per the germline V gene, CDR1 is SGHTA and CDR2 is FQGNSA. V shed 3 bases and J 4 bases; nucleotides not matched to a gene: 0. This CDR3 comprises 14 residues. This CDR3 is CASSFSGGADTQYF. In nucleotides, the CDR3 is TGTGCCAGCAGCTTTAGCGGGGGGGCAGATACGCAGTATTTT.

This clonotype was recorded many times. The chain joins TRBV18 to TRBJ1-1; D not certain. V lost 1 base to trimming and J lost 4 bases, with 7 bases between them. The germline gives CDR1 KGHSH, CDR2 LQKENI. The CDR3 is made up of 13 amino acids. The DNA of the CDR3 is TGTGCCAGCTCACCACGGCATGTCACTGAAGCTTTCTTT. As protein: CASSPRHVTEAFF.

In its sample, this clonotype was seen many times. V gene TRBV7-2 combines with J gene TRBJ2-1; D ambiguous. V lost 1 base, J lost 4 bases, and 5 bases lay in between. Per the germline V gene, CDR1 is SGHTA and CDR2 is FQGNSA. This CDR3 comprises 13 residues. CDR3 coding DNA: TGTGCCAGCAGCTTAGATGGATACAATGAGCAGTTCTTC. Amino acids: CASSLDGYNEQFF. The full variable domain, with the rest looked up from reference TRBV7-2 and TRBJ2-1, is GAGVSQSPSNKVTEKGKDVELRCDPISGHTALYWYRQSLGQGLEFLIYFQGNSAPDKSGLPSDRFSAERTGGSVSTLTIQRTQQEDSAVYLCASSLDGYNEQFFGPGTRLTVL.

This clonotype was counted ten times or more. This sequence joins TRBV11-1 and TRBJ2-4; TRBD2 agrees at 7 bases. V dropped 5 bases and J dropped 0; count of bases not matched to a gene: 4. The CDR3 extends over 15 amino acids. The germline V gene encodes CDR1 SGHAT and CDR2 FQDESV (reference sequence). CDR3 nucleotides: TGTGCCAGCAGCCCCCCGGGGGGAGCCAAAAACATTCAGTACTTC. This gives the protein CASSPPGGAKNIQYF.

This clonotype has at least ten counts. The rearrangement joins TRBV7-9 to TRBJ1-4; D is perhaps TRBD1 (5 bases). The V gene lost 0 bases and the J gene lost 8 bases, with 22 bases spanning the gap. This CDR3 is built from 18 residues. CDR1 is SEHNR and CDR2 is FQNEAQ in the germline V gene (reference sequence). In nucleotides, the CDR3 is TGTGCCAGCAGCTTAGCGTCGATTAGACAGCTGACGAAGGAAAAACTGTTTTTT. This translates into CASSLASIRQLTKEKLFF. The complete variable domain, with remaining parts taken from reference TRBV7-9 and TRBJ1-4, reads DTGVSQNPRHKITKRGQNVTFRCDPISEHNRLYWYRQTLGQGPEFLTYFQNEAQLEKSRLLSDRFSAERPKGSFSTLEIQRTEQGDSAMYLCASSLASIRQLTKEKLFFGSGTQLSVL.

The sample holds many counts of this clonotype. This chain uses TRBV7-2 with TRBJ1-6, with D unclear. The V gene lost 3 bases and the J gene lost 10 bases, with 13 bases spanning the gap. Germline V gene lookup returns CDR1 SGHTA and CDR2 FQGNSA. The CDR3 runs to 14 residues. DNA for the CDR3: TGTGCCAGCAGCTTCGAAGTCCCCCGGTCACCCCTCCACTTT. Translated: CASSFEVPRSPLHF.

Many counts were recorded for this clonotype. J is TRBJ2-7 and V is TRBV7-2, with unresolved D. The V and J ends lost 2 bases and 0 bases respectively, with 8 bases between them. This CDR3 comprises 14 residues. Germline-derived CDR1 and CDR2 are SGHTA and FQGNSA. CDR3 residues: CASSLQASSYEQYF. DNA for the CDR3: TGTGCCAGCAGCTTACAGGCAAGCTCCTACGAGCAGTACTTC.

This clonotype was recorded many times. The chain links TRBV11-2 to TRBJ2-5; D not certain. V lost 3 bases and J lost 5, with 7 bases in between. Germline V CDR1 and CDR2: SGHAT, FQNNGV. The CDR3 extends over 12 amino acids. CDR3 nucleotide sequence: TGTGCCAGCAGCTTCTCTTTCGAGACCCAGTACTTC. It specifies CASSFSFETQYF.

This clonotype showed up many times. This chain connects TRBV29-1 to TRBJ1-1; tentative D call: TRBD1 (6 bases). The V gene's germline CDR1 is SQVTM and CDR2 ANQGSEA. V was clipped by 7 bases and J by 4 bases, with 19 bases between them. CDR3 length: 14 amino acids. The CDR3 DNA sequence: TGCAGCGCTCTCCGTGGAGGGGGATCCACTGAAGCTTTCTTT. Translation: CSALRGGGSTEAFF. Complete variable domain (other parts from reference TRBV29-1 and TRBJ1-1): SAVISQKPSRDICQRGTSLTIQCQVDSQVTMMFWYRQQPGQSLTLIATANQGSEATYESGFVIDKFPISRPNLTFSTLTVSNMSPEDSSIYLCSALRGGGSTEAFFGQGTRLTVV.

At least ten counts were recorded for this clonotype. The genes are TRBV10-3 and TRBJ1-2, with 10 bases identical to TRBD1. Germline V gives CDR1 ENHRY, CDR2 SYGVKD. This CDR3 is 14 amino acids long. V gave up 6 bases and J gave up 5 bases; unmatched junction bases: 6. The DNA for the CDR3 is TGTGCCATCAGAACGCAGGGACAGGGGTATGGCTACACCTTC. Amino acids: CAIRTQGQGYGYTF.